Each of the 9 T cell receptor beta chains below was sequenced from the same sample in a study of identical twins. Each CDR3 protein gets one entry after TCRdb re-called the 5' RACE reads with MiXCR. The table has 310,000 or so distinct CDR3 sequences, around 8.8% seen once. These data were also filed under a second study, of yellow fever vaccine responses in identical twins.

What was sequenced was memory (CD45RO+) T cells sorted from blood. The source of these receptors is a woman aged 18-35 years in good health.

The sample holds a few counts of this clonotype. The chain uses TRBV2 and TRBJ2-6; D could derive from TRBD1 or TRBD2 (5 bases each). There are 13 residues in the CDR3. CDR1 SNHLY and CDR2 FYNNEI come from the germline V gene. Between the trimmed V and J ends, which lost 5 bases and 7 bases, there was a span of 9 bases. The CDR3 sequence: CASSQGTANVLTF. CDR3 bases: TGTGCCAGCAGTCAAGGGACCGCCAACGTCCTGACTTTC.

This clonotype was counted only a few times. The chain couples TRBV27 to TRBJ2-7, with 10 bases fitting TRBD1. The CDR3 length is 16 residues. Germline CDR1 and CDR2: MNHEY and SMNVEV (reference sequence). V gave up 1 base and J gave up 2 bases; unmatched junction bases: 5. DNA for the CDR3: TGTGCCAGCAGTTTATACGGGACAGGGGATCCCTACGAGCAGTACTTC. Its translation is CASSLYGTGDPYEQYF.

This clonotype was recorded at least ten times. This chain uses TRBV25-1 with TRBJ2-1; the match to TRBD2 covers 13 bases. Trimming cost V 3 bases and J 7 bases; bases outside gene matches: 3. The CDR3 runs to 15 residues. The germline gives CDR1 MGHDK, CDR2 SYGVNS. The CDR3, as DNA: TGTGCCAGCAGTGATCGACTAGCGGGAGGTAATGAGCAGTTCTTC. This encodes CASSDRLAGGNEQFF.

Written as DNA, the CDR3 is TGTGCCAGCAGTGGGGACAGGGGAGGCACCGGGGAGCTGTTTTTT. Its translation: CASSGDRGGTGELFF. The chain carries TRBV2 and TRBJ2-2, with 10 nucleotides matching TRBD1. V trimming: 4 bases; J trimming: 4 bases; junction bases outside the gene matches: 3. This CDR3 is 15 amino acids long. Germline V gene lookup returns CDR1 SNHLY and CDR2 FYNNEI. Combining the CDR3 with reference TRBV2 and TRBJ2-2 gives the whole variable domain EPEVTQTPSHQVTQMGQEVILRCVPISNHLYFYWYRQILGQKVEFLVSFYNNEISEKSEIFDDQFSVERPDGSNFTLKIRSTKLEDSAMYFCASSGDRGGTGELFFGEGSRLTVL.

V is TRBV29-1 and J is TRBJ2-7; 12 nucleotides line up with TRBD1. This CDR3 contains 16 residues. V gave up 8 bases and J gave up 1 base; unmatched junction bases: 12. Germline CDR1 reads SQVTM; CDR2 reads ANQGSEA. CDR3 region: CSLGQGASFRSYEQYV. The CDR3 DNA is TGCAGCCTGGGACAGGGGGCGTCTTTTCGGTCCTACGAGCAGTACGTC.

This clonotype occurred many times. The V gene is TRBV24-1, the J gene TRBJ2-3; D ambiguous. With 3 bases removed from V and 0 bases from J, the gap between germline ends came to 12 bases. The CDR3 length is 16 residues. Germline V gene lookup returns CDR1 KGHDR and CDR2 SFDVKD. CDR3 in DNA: TGTGCCACCAGTGATAGATTGGCCCTCAGCACAGATACGCAGTATTTT. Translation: CATSDRLALSTDTQYF.

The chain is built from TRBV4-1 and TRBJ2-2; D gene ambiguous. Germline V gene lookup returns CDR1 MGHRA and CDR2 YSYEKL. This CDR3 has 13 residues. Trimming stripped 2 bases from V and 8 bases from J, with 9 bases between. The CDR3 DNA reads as TGCGCCAGCAGCCAACCTGATCTGGGGGAGCTGTTTTTT. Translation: CASSQPDLGELFF.

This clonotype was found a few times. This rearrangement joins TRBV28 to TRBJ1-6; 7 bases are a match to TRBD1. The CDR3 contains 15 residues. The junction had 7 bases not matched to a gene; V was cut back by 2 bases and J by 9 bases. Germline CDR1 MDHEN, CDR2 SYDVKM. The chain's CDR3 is CASSLPSGTVSPLHF. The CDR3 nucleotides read TGTGCCAGCAGTTTACCGTCCGGGACAGTTTCACCCCTCCACTTT.

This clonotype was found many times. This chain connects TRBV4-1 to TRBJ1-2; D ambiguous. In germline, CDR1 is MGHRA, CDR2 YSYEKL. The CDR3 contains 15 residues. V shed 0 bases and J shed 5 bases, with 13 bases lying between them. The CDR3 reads CASSQDAAIGYGYTF. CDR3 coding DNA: TGCGCCAGCAGCCAAGATGCAGCCATTGGGTATGGCTACACCTTC.